This note documents a single TCR beta chain sequence. As it was prepared, the TCRbeta library received unique molecular identifiers. MiXCR, run by TCRdb on the PCR reads, gives a single entry per CDR3 protein. The sample has roughly 220,000 distinct CDR3 sequences, 9.7% seen once. This entry is derived from a study of T-cell reconstitution after alpha-beta-depleted transplantation in children. V lost 6 bases and J 4 bases, leaving 9 bases between the germline ends. This CDR3 spans 12 amino acids. The chain is built from TRBV12-3 or TRBV12-4 and TRBJ1-2; D is unclear. The material sequenced was PBMCs from the stem cell graft donor, taken from the stem cell graft. The source of this sequence is a human donor who donated a stem cell graft to a child with SCID. The CDR3 DNA sequence: TGTGCCAGCAGGCGGGTCCCCTATGGCTACACCTTC. Encoded protein: CASRRVPYGYTF.